The clone carrying this TCR beta chain came up once. The data are from a study of CD8 T cells in Susac syndrome. In blood CD8+ and CD4+ T cells, TCR beta underwent sequencing. Controls matched for age and sex were healthy donors. Germline V gives CDR1 LGHDT, CDR2 YNNKEL (reference sequence). The CDR3 length is 17 residues. The germline V and J ends were trimmed by 1 base and 2 bases, with 18 bases remaining between them. cDNA came from about 0.5 to 1 ug RNA primed by random hexamers. An immunoSEQ multiplex PCR generated amplified TCR beta CDR3 products spanning 54 Vbeta and 13 Jbeta. TCRdb independently ran MiXCR on the immunoSEQ multiplex PCR reads; one entry per CDR3 protein. Of some 190,000 distinct CDR3 sequences listed, over 85% are singletons.

Sequenced material: CD4+ T cells from PBMCs. The receptor was derived from a human donor in good health. This chain uses TRBV3-1 with TRBJ2-7, with D perhaps TRBD1 or TRBD2 (5 bases each). CDR3 amino acids: CASSQVGDLGAPYEQYF. The CDR3 DNA sequence: TGTGCCAGCAGCCAAGTTGGGGATCTCGGGGCTCCCTACGAGCAGTACTTC.